This TCR beta chain was sequenced in a study of cytomegalovirus exposure and HLA in healthy donors (dated by TCRdb to the late 2010s). Describing the broader study: According to a later analysis, the 120 or so validation repertoires were produced on the same platform as the roughly 700 repertoires of the first cohort. A separate validation cohort of roughly 110 different subjects was used in addition to the roughly 620-subject first cohort. The study aimed to test whether signatures of past pathogen exposure could be identified by cataloging public T cell receptors. To predict cytomegalovirus infection status, the study combined high-throughput TCR immunosequencing, statistical association of individual TCRs with disease status, and machine learning.

Details on this clone: Its antigen is not yet known. One base away there is no much larger clone; base qualities are not given.

What the research found in general, with its limitations: In vitro tests confirmed that three of the cytomegalovirus-associated TCR beta chains recognize cytomegalovirus antigens. The validation cohort had no HLA typing available for a later analysis, so co-occurrence within that cohort was assessed over all 130 or so repertoires. Subsequent analysis determined that TCRs grouped into clusters in the first cohort also showed a tendency toward co-occurrence across the 90 to 150 validation repertoires, and approximately 93% of cluster scores exceeded 0. Most TCR sequences were observed very rarely across donors, whereas some public TCRs were present in many individuals. Cytomegalovirus status was reported to be diagnosed by the classifier with high specificity and sensitivity in both the original and validation cohorts. It was suggested by the authors that the approach could potentially be generalized to other disease states and immunological phenotypes. In the study, 164 TCR beta chains were listed as associated with cytomegalovirus.

Donors formed part of the validation cohort, which comprised some 120 subjects and was distinct from the first cohort of fewer than 750 subjects. CDR1 and CDR2 are drawn from the germline V gene (reference sequence): LNHDA, SQIVND. At the junction V is shortened by 8 bases and J by 1 base, with 11 bases in between. The CDR3, from cysteine to phenylalanine, totals 13 residues. The CDR3 DNA has 39 bases and is translated from base 1. The library was obtained by the immunoSEQ multiplex PCR assay. The study's own analysis went as follows. A statistical classification framework was built for diagnosing cytomegalovirus status from the catalog of TCR beta chain sequences. TCRdb carries this immuneACCESS record with in-frame sequences only. Its versions omit some clonotypes, under half of them owing to an unresolved V gene in the studies checked, with the rest unexplained. V and J calls and clone size are copied from that table; D and trimming were computed from the DNA. For this sample there are roughly 150,000 clones; roughly 90% appear just once. The ten largest clonotypes hold about 2.2% of the sample.

The V gene is TRBV19 and the J gene is TRBJ1-1; matching of 5 bases hints at TRBD1 as the D gene. The receptor was derived from a woman aged 18-29 years in good health and CMV-seronegative. Sequenced material: PBMCs. This receptor has the CDR3 CASAIQGNTEAFF. The DNA sequence is as follows: TGTGCCAGTGCAATTCAGGGGAACACTGAAGCTTTCTTT. Reference TRBV19 and TRBJ1-1 genes cover what lies past the CDR3, so the full variable domain is DGGITQSPKYLFRKEGQNVTLSCEQNLNHDAMYWYRQDPGQGLRLIYYSQIVNDFQKGDIAEGYSVSREKKESFPLTVTSAQKNPTAFYLCASAIQGNTEAFFGQGTRLTVV.